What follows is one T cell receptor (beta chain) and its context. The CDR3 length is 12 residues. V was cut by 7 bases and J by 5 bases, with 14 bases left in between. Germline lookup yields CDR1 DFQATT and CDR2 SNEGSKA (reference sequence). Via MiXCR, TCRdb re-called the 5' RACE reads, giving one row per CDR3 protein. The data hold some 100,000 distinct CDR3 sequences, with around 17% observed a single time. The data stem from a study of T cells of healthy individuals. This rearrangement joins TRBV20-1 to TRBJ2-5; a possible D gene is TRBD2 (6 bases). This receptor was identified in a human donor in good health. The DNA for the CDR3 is TGCAGTGTTCCAACCCGGGGGGAGACCCAGTACTTC. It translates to CSVPTRGETQYF.